This paragraph covers one T cell receptor (beta chain) sequence. Its cognate antigen is unknown. Germline values: CDR1 DFQATT, CDR2 SNEGSKA (reference sequence). Trimming shortened V by 0 bases and J by 7 bases, and 6 bases separated the two germline ends. There are 11 residues in the CDR3. The data derive from a study of Graves' ophthalmopathy and Graves' hyperthyroidism. Amplification of TCR beta CDR3 regions used RNA transcripts. RT-PCR was first run with HTBI primers, then multiplex PCR in a second round. A single record per CDR3 protein comes from TCRdb applying MiXCR to the multiplex PCR reads. The sample contains about 220,000 distinct CDR3 sequences, about 22% of which appear only once. Study-wide results and caveats: Most expanded clonotypes from thyroid (those above 0.001 frequency) were also found in blood.

If patients had other autoimmune diseases, uncontrolled infections, pregnancy or lactation, they were excluded. The source of this sequence is a woman aged 50 to 60 with Graves' ophthalmopathy. Sequencing input: peripheral blood. The chain recombines TRBV20-1 with TRBJ1-2; D remains unclear. CDR3 in DNA: TGCAGTGCTAGAGACCCCCCTGGCTACACCTTC. Protein sequence: CSARDPPGYTF.